This T cell receptor (beta chain) comes out of a study of lymphopenia after photon versus proton radiotherapy. Data came from immunoSEQ multiplex PCR; TCRdb stores just in-frame clones and leaves some out. The top ten clones hold approximately 2% of a sample with under 65,000 clones, 84% of them seen once. This clone was detected only a few times. The antigen is unknown. Overall study findings and caveats: Proton therapy kept repertoires fairly stable, unlike photons, which gained effector/memory cells. A bigger post-nadir fall in TCR diversity correlated inversely with survival time in deceased patients. Oligoclonal CD8+ Temra expansion after nadir drove photon patients' diversity drop.

Germline CDR1 and CDR2: LNHDA and SQIVND (reference sequence). The V and J ends lost 6 bases and 1 base respectively, with 13 bases between them. The CDR3 has 15 amino acids. This receptor was taken from a man in his fifties or sixties with pancreatic cancer. The rearrangement links TRBV19 to TRBJ1-5; D remains unclear. Here the sequenced sample was peripheral blood, taken from a patient treated with proton-based radiotherapy. CDR3: CASSEGYLSNQPQHF. The CDR3 region has the DNA TGTGCCAGTAGCGAGGGCTACCTAAGCAATCAGCCCCAGCATTTT.